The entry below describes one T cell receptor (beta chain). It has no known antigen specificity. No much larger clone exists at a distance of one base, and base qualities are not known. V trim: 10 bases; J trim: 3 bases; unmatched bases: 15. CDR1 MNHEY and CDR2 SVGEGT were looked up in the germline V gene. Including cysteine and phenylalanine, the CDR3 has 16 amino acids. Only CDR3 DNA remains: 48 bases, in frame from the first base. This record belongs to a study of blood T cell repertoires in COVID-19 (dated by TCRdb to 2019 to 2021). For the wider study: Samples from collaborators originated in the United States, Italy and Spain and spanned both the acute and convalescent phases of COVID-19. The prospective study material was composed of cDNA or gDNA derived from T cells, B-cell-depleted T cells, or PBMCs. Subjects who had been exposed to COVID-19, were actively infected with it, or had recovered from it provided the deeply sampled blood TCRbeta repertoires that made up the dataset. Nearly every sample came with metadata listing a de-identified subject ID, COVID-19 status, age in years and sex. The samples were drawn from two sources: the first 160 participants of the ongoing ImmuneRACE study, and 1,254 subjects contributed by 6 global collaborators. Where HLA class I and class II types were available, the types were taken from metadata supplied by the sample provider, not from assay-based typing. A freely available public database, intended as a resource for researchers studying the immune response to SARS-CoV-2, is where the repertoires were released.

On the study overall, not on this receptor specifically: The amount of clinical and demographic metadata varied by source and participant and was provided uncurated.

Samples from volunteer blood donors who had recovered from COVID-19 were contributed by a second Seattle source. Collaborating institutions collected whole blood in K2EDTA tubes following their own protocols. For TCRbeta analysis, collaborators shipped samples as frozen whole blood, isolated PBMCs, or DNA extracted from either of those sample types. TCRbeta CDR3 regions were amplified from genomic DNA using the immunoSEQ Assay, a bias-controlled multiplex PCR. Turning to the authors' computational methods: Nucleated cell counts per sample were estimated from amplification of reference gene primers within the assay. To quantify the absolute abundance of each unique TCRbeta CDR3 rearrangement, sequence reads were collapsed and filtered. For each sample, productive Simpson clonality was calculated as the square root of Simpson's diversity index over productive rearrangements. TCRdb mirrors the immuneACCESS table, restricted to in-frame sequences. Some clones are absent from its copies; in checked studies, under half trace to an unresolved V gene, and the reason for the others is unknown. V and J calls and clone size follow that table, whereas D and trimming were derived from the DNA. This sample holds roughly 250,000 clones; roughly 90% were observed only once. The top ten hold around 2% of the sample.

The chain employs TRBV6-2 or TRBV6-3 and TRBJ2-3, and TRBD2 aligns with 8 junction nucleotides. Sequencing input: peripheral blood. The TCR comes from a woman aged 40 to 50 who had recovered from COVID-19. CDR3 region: CATSGGIAGRTDTQYF. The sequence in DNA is TGTGCCACCAGCGGGGGAATAGCGGGAAGAACAGATACGCAGTATTTT.